These 26 T cell receptor beta chains came from one sample sequenced in a study of blood T cells in healthy people across ages. Together with a sample-barcoded 5' primer, a J-beta primer mix was included in a second PCR lasting about 6 to 11 cycles. Each CDR3 protein gets one entry after TCRdb re-called the 5' RACE reads with MiXCR. The data contain about 1.5 million distinct CDR3 sequences, 35% to 45% of them singletons. The sequenced sample was blood. These receptors all stem from a woman between 18 and 29 years old in good health.

The genes are TRBV6-2 or TRBV6-3 and TRBJ1-1; D call uncertain. Trimming stripped 10 bases from V and 2 bases from J, with 11 bases between. Germline V gene sequence: CDR1 MNHEY, CDR2 SVGEGT. This CDR3 is 12 amino acids long. CDR3 in amino acids: CATQGFNTEAFF. In DNA form, the CDR3 reads TGTGCCACCCAAGGATTCAACACTGAAGCTTTCTTT.

The V gene is TRBV7-9, the J gene TRBJ1-6; TRBD1 matches at 9 bases. The V gene's germline CDR1 is SEHNR and CDR2 FQNEAQ (reference sequence). There are 17 residues in the CDR3. The V gene end was trimmed by 0 bases and the J gene end by 8 bases; junction bases not matched to a gene: 8. The CDR3 reads CASSLAVGQGLYSPLHF. Here the CDR3 DNA reads TGTGCCAGCAGCTTAGCGGTCGGACAGGGGTTGTATTCACCCCTCCACTTT.

The V and J genes are TRBV20-1 and TRBJ2-7, with a weak D call TRBD1 (6 bases). CDR3 length: 13 residues. CDR1 is DFQATT and CDR2 is SNEGSKA in the germline V gene (reference sequence). Trimming removed 4 bases at V and 6 bases at J, with 16 bases between. The DNA for the CDR3 is TGCAGTGCTAATTGGCAGGGGTATTCCGAGCAGTACTTC. Its translation: CSANWQGYSEQYF.

The sample holds a few counts of this clonotype. The rearrangement links TRBV6-5 to TRBJ2-1, with D perhaps TRBD1 or TRBD2 (6 bases each). The V end lost 4 bases, the J end lost 9 bases, and 16 bases lay between the germline ends. The CDR3 totals 14 residues. Germline CDR1 MNHEY, CDR2 SVGAGI. The CDR3 is CASSSGAGLIEQFF. CDR3 in DNA: TGTGCCAGCAGTTCGGGGGCCGGGTTGATTGAGCAGTTCTTC.

This sequence joins TRBV20-1 and TRBJ2-1; D is uncertain. The germline CDR1 and CDR2 sequences are DFQATT and SNEGSKA (reference sequence). V was cut by 6 bases and J by 0 bases, with 12 bases left in between. The CDR3 has 14 residues. The CDR3 here is CSALQRNSYNEQFF. In nucleotides, the CDR3 is TGCAGTGCGCTTCAAAGAAACTCCTACAATGAGCAGTTCTTC.

This clonotype was counted only a few times. Germline and junction disagree at one end, which may indicate a read error. The CDR3 bases are TGTGCTAGCAGCTTATCTCCGGGGCGCGGCCCCTACAATGAGCAGTTCTTC. It specifies CASSLSPGRGPYNEQFF. V is TRBV7-7 and J is TRBJ2-1; D assignment may be TRBD1 or TRBD2 (5 bases each). The CDR3 has 17 residues. Germline values: CDR1 SSHAT, CDR2 FNYEAQ (reference sequence).

The V gene is TRBV30, the J gene TRBJ2-3; D is uncertain. Germline assignment: CDR1 GTSNPN and CDR2 SVGIG (reference sequence). CDR3 size: 13 residues. The ends were cut back, 2 bases at V and 1 base at J, with 7 bases in the middle. The CDR3 sequence is CAWSIRGTDTQYF. The DNA of the CDR3 is TGTGCCTGGAGTATTAGGGGCACAGATACGCAGTATTTT. The whole variable domain, remainder taken from reference TRBV30 and TRBJ2-3, is SQTIHQWPATLVQPVGSPLSLECTVEGTSNPNLYWYRQAAGRGLQLLFYSVGIGQISSEVPQNLSASRPQDRQFILSSKKLLLSDSGFYLCAWSIRGTDTQYFGPGTRLTVL.

V gene TRBV6-5 combines with J gene TRBJ1-3; D is unresolved. The CDR3 spans 13 residues. With 2 bases removed from V and 4 bases from J, the gap between germline ends came to 6 bases. Germline V gene data show CDR1 as MNHEY and CDR2 as SVGAGI. The CDR3 sequence is CASSYDGGNTIYF. The CDR3 DNA reads as TGTGCCAGCAGTTACGACGGGGGAAACACCATATATTTT.

In its sample, this clonotype was seen a few times. At one end the junction does not follow the germline gene, possibly because of a read error. V and J are TRBV12-3 or TRBV12-4 and TRBJ2-1; 9 nucleotides align to TRBD1. CDR3 length: 15 residues. The CDR3 loop reads CTSSLDRGSYNEQFF. The DNA of the CDR3 is TGTACCAGCAGTTTAGACAGGGGGTCCTACAATGAGCAGTTCTTC.

The chain couples TRBV9 to TRBJ2-7; possibly TRBD1 or TRBD2 for D (5 bases each). The end of the DNA is better explained by TRBJ2-5, so the J call may be wrong. From germline, CDR1 is SGDLS and CDR2 YYNGEE. The CDR3 sequence is 15 residues long. Written as DNA, the CDR3 is TGTGCCAGCAGCGTAGAAGGGACGGTTGGCGAGACCCAGTACTTC. As protein: CASSVEGTVGETQYF.

The chain carries TRBV7-3 and TRBJ2-7, with a possible D match to TRBD2 (7 bases). The V and J ends lost 1 base and 0 bases respectively, with 16 bases between them. CDR1 and CDR2 from the germline V gene are SGHTA and FQGTGA. The CDR3 is made up of 17 amino acids. The CDR3 reads CASSLSPRGGDSYEQYF. CDR3 DNA sequence: TGTGCCAGCAGCTTAAGTCCCCGAGGGGGGGACTCCTACGAGCAGTACTTC.

The chain has TRBV6-2 or TRBV6-3 and TRBJ2-2; D not certain. The germline V and J ends were trimmed by 6 bases and 2 bases, with 4 bases remaining between them. CDR1 is MNHEY, CDR2 SVGEGT, per germline. This CDR3 comprises 12 residues. The CDR3 reads CASRHNTGELFF. For the CDR3, the DNA is TGTGCCAGCAGGCACAACACCGGGGAGCTGTTTTTT.

This chain connects TRBV12-3 or TRBV12-4 to TRBJ2-1; 7 nucleotides match TRBD1. Losses at the gene ends were 6 bases for V and 1 base for J; bases not matched to a gene: 6. The length of the CDR3 is 15 residues. CDR3 region: CASRYATGSYNEQFF. In nucleotides, the CDR3 is TGTGCCAGCAGGTATGCGACAGGGTCCTACAATGAGCAGTTCTTC.

This clonotype was counted a few times. This rearrangement joins TRBV12-3 or TRBV12-4 to TRBJ2-7; a possible D gene is TRBD1 (6 bases). V lost 5 bases and J lost 3, with 20 bases in between. The CDR3 runs 16 residues. CDR3 DNA: TGTGCCAGCAGTCAACTGGGAAGGACAGCTAACTACGAGCAGTACTTC. Protein product: CASSQLGRTANYEQYF.

This chain connects TRBV24-1 to TRBJ2-3, with 9 bases aligning to TRBD1. The germline V gene has CDR1 KGHDR and CDR2 SFDVKD. The CDR3 has 16 residues. V trimming: 2 bases; J trimming: 2 bases; junction bases outside the gene matches: 4. In nucleotides, the CDR3 is TGTGCCACCAGTGATTCCAGGACAGGGGACACAGATACGCAGTATTTT. This translates into CATSDSRTGDTDTQYF.

This clonotype showed up just a few times. The chain recombines TRBV2 with TRBJ1-6; maybe TRBD1 (6 bases). The germline V gene encodes CDR1 SNHLY and CDR2 FYNNEI. CDR3 length: 14 residues. V was pared by 5 bases and J by 9 bases, with 14 bases between. The CDR3 sequence: CASSSGTLGSPLHF. The CDR3 DNA sequence: TGTGCCAGCAGTTCCGGGACATTGGGTTCACCCCTCCACTTT.

A word on this clonotype: A much larger clone is a single base away; this may be a read error. The chain joins TRBV27 to TRBJ2-1; maybe TRBD2 (5 bases). This CDR3 region has 17 residues. Germline CDR1 reads MNHEY; CDR2 reads SMNVEV (reference sequence). V was clipped by 5 bases and J by 4 bases, with 21 bases between them. CDR3: CASSPSSGEASYNEQFF. The CDR3 nucleotides read TGTGCCAGCAGTCCCTCCTCCGGGGAAGCATCATACAATGAGCAGTTCTTC.

There are a few counts of this clonotype. The chain carries TRBV24-1 and TRBJ2-1; the D is unclear. Trimming took off 4 bases at V and 6 bases at J, with 12 bases between the two ends. CDR1 is KGHDR and CDR2 is SFDVKD in the germline V gene. CDR3 size: 14 residues. The CDR3 bases are TGTGCCACCAGTGACTCCGGACCTTTCAATGAGCAGTTCTTC. Amino acids: CATSDSGPFNEQFF.

This clonotype was observed a handful of times. The chain recombines TRBV5-1 with TRBJ1-2; D is uncertain. CDR3 length: 15 amino acids. CDR1 SGHRS and CDR2 YFSETQ come from the germline V gene. The ends were cut back, 0 bases at V and 7 bases at J, with 16 bases in the middle. The DNA for the CDR3 is TGCGCCAGCAGCTTGGCCCAGGACTCCAGCGGTGGCTACACCTTC. Encoded protein: CASSLAQDSSGGYTF.

This rearrangement joins TRBV29-1 to TRBJ1-1, with 8 bases lining up with TRBD1. Germline lookup yields CDR1 SQVTM and CDR2 ANQGSEA. This CDR3 region has 17 residues. V was clipped by 2 bases and J by 0 bases; unmatched bases: 11. The CDR3 loop reads CSVELRGNRGMNTEAFF. CDR3 DNA sequence: TGCAGCGTTGAATTGAGGGGGAACAGGGGGATGAACACTGAAGCTTTCTTT.

This clonotype was counted only a few times. This sequence joins TRBV7-8 and TRBJ2-5; possibly TRBD2 for D (6 bases). CDR3 length: 17 residues. Per germline, CDR1 SGHVS and CDR2 FQNEAQ. With 1 base removed from V and 2 bases from J, the gap between germline ends came to 17 bases. The DNA for the CDR3 is TGTGCCAGCAGCTTAGAGGAGGGCTCGGTTACTCAAGAGACCCAGTACTTC. It codes for CASSLEEGSVTQETQYF.

This clonotype occurred many times. This chain joins TRBV24-1 and TRBJ1-2; TRBD1 agrees at 7 bases. After removal of 3 bases from V and 4 bases from J, the junction contained 1 base not matched to a gene. Germline CDR1 is KGHDR and CDR2 is SFDVKD. The CDR3 covers 13 residues. The CDR3 sequence: CATSDGTAYGYTF. The CDR3 DNA follows: TGTGCCACCAGTGATGGGACAGCCTATGGCTACACCTTC.

Comment on this clonotype: At one end the junction does not follow the germline gene, possibly because of a read error. The chain has TRBV5-1 and TRBJ2-7; D not resolved. Germline values: CDR1 SGHRS, CDR2 YFSETQ. The CDR3 covers 15 residues. CDR3: CASSLFEGNSYEQYF. CDR3 coding DNA: TGCGCCAGCAGCTTGTTTGAAGGTAACTCCTACGAGCAGTACTTT.

The sample holds a few counts of this clonotype. Here the CDR3 DNA reads TGTGCCAGCAGCCAAGCTAGCGGGGGCCCCTACGAGCAGTACTTC. The encoded protein is CASSQASGGPYEQYF. V usage is TRBV3-1 and J usage is TRBJ2-7; 10 nucleotides match TRBD2. CDR3 length: 15 amino acids. Trimming cost V 1 base and J 2 bases; bases outside gene matches: 2. Germline CDR1 and CDR2: LGHDT and YNNKEL (reference sequence).

This chain uses TRBV7-6 with TRBJ2-3; 7 nucleotides match TRBD1. V lost 7 bases and J lost 0; bases outside the gene matches: 13. The length of the CDR3 is 17 residues. Looked up from germline, CDR1 is SGHVS and CDR2 is FNYEAQ. For the CDR3, the DNA is TGTGCCAGCACCTCGCAATTGGCGGACAGGAGCACAGATACGCAGTATTTT. Translated: CASTSQLADRSTDTQYF.

This clonotype has a handful of counts. The chain recombines TRBV29-1 with TRBJ2-1, with D possibly TRBD1 on 6 matching bases. CDR1 and CDR2 (germline): SQVTM, ANQGSEA. The V and J ends lost 4 bases and 2 bases respectively, with 9 bases between them. This CDR3 is 13 amino acids long. The chain's CDR3 is CSVGTVTYNEQFF. The DNA of the CDR3 is TGCAGCGTTGGGACAGTAACCTACAATGAGCAGTTCTTC.